This T cell receptor beta chain came from a study of tumor-infiltrating lymphocytes in primary liver carcinoma. In the study overall: The study included patients who were men and women aged 30 to 69 years.

Study-wide findings and caveats: Representation across all five tumor regions was limited to only about 7-25% of top clones. Tumor region pairs overlapped more than did tumor-adjacent and tumor-blood pairs.

Starting from roughly 0.5 ug of total RNA, TCR beta cDNA was produced with a primer in the constant region. ARM-PCR was slightly modified, and three nested multiplex PCR rounds with it gave rise to the TCR beta libraries. One entry per CDR3 protein results from TCRdb running MiXCR on the multiplex PCR reads. Among roughly 190,000 distinct CDR3 sequences listed, around 85% were seen once. With respect to this clonotype: What it binds is not known. A read error may produce the germline difference seen at one junction end.

Bulk tissue was left unsorted, and RNA and DNA were co-extracted from about 20-30 mg of it. Every tumor specimen contained over 85% viable tumor cells. Sequencing was carried out using tumor tissue from primary liver carcinoma. The origin of this receptor is a man in his forties or fifties with primary liver carcinoma and hepatitis B virus infection.

For the CDR3, the DNA is TGCAGCGCAGGTTGGGATAATCACGAGCAGTTATTC. This encodes CSAGWDNHEQLF. The rearrangement uses TRBV29-1 and TRBJ2-7; no clear D gene. This CDR3 contains 12 residues. Looked up from germline, CDR1 is SQVTM and CDR2 is ANQGSEA.